This TCR beta chain was sequenced during a study of blood T cell repertoires in COVID-19 (TCRdb year 2020). For the study in its entirety: Samples from collaborators originated in the United States, Italy and Spain and spanned both the acute and convalescent phases of COVID-19. The prospective study material was composed of cDNA or gDNA derived from T cells, B-cell-depleted T cells, or PBMCs. The dataset comprised deeply sampled blood TCRbeta repertoires from subjects exposed to, actively infected with, or recovered from COVID-19. The repertoires were released in a freely available public database meant as a resource for research on the immune response to SARS-CoV-2. The samples were drawn from the first 160 participants of the ongoing ImmuneRACE study and from some 1,300 subjects provided by 6 global collaborators. Nearly every sample came with metadata listing a de-identified subject ID, COVID-19 status, age in years and sex. Where available, HLA class I and class II types were taken from metadata supplied by the sample provider and were not determined by assay-based typing. Beyond this particular receptor, the publication reports: The quantity of clinical and demographic metadata differed by source and by participant and was supplied without curation.

CDR1 SEHNR and CDR2 FQNEAQ were looked up in the germline V gene (reference sequence). Relative to germline, V is 5 bases shorter and J is 2 bases shorter, with 19 bases between their ends. The CDR3 spans 17 residues, from the cysteine through the phenylalanine. The retained sequence is limited to the CDR3, 51 bases, with the frame set at the first base. The immunoSEQ Assay, a bias-controlled multiplex PCR, was used to amplify TCRbeta CDR3 regions from genomic DNA. The original pipeline was this. Within the assay, amplification of reference gene primers was used to estimate how many nucleated cells each sample contained. Sequence reads were collapsed and filtered to measure the absolute abundance of every unique TCRbeta CDR3 rearrangement. For each sample, productive Simpson clonality was calculated as the square root of Simpson's diversity index across productive rearrangements. Sourced from immuneACCESS, this table was stored by TCRdb with only in-frame sequences that have V and J called. A share of the clones is absent; for the studies checked, an unresolved V gene accounts for under half, and the remainder has no known explanation. The V and J calls and clone size were taken over from that table, and D and trimming were inferred from the DNA. Present in this sample are 200,000 to 300,000 clones, approximately 90% of which were seen just once. The ten largest clones take up approximately 3.8% of the sample.

Samples from volunteer blood donors who had recovered from COVID-19 were contributed by a second Seattle source. The collaborating institutions used their own protocols to collect whole blood in K2EDTA tubes. For TCRbeta analysis, collaborator samples were shipped as frozen whole blood, as isolated PBMCs, or as DNA extracted from either sample type. Regarding this clone: Its recognized antigen is unknown. Base qualities are not provided; no much larger clone lies one nucleotide away.

Sequenced sample: peripheral blood. The sequence was obtained from a man in his fifties or sixties who had recovered from COVID-19. The rearranged chain carries TRBV7-9 and TRBJ1-3, with no confidently assigned D gene. The DNA sequence is as follows: TGTGCCAGCAGCCCGGCTCTATGGGCGAGCACTGGAAACACCATATATTTT. The translation is CASSPALWASTGNTIYF.